These 29 T cell receptor beta chains originate from one sample sequenced in a study of human CD8 memory T cell subsets. A UMI-labeled 5' RACE approach was the method that produced the TCR beta libraries. TCRdb re-called the 5' RACE reads, yielding one record per CDR3 amino acid sequence without DNA. The sample table includes about 20,000 distinct CDR3 sequences. The sequenced sample consisted of CD8+ T cells from PBMCs. Source of these receptors: a human donor in good health.

The chain is built from TRBV4-1 and TRBJ1-2. Germline CDR1 is MGHRA and CDR2 is YSYEKL. The CDR3 totals 15 residues. This CDR3 reads CASSQDPGTIYGYTF.

The genes are TRBV2 and TRBJ1-1; no DNA is available, so the TRBD1 call from TCRdb remains unchecked. Germline-derived CDR1 and CDR2 are SNHLY and FYNNEI. The CDR3 length is 14 residues. The CDR3 sequence is CASSEWPGNTEAFF. The full variable domain, with the rest looked up from reference TRBV2 and TRBJ1-1, is EPEVTQTPSHQVTQMGQEVILRCVPISNHLYFYWYRQILGQKVEFLVSFYNNEISEKSEIFDDQFSVERPDGSNFTLKIRSTKLEDSAMYFCASSEWPGNTEAFFGQGTRLTVV.

The chain links TRBV7-9 to TRBJ2-1. The CDR3 has 14 amino acids. The germline CDR1 and CDR2 sequences are SEHNR and FQNEAQ (reference sequence). The chain's CDR3 is CASSSDPTLDEQFF. Full variable domain (missing parts from reference TRBV7-9 and TRBJ2-1): DTGVSQNPRHKITKRGQNVTFRCDPISEHNRLYWYRQTLGQGPEFLTYFQNEAQLEKSRLLSDRFSAERPKGSFSTLEIQRTEQGDSAMYLCASSSDPTLDEQFFGPGTRLTVL.

This rearrangement joins TRBV28 to TRBJ2-3; as DNA is missing, the TRBD1 call by TCRdb cannot be tested. The CDR3 extends over 11 amino acids. The V gene's germline CDR1 is MDHEN and CDR2 SYDVKM. This CDR3 reads CASRGADTQYF.

The rearrangement links TRBV19 to TRBJ2-1; TCRdb names TRBD1, which stays unverified in the absence of DNA. The CDR3 consists of 13 residues. Germline CDR1 LNHDA, CDR2 SQIVND (reference sequence). CDR3 amino acids: CASSIQGADEQFF.

V gene TRBV19 combines with J gene TRBJ1-1; TCRdb's assignment of TRBD1 cannot be checked, as there is no DNA. The CDR3 runs 12 residues. Per germline, CDR1 LNHDA and CDR2 SQIVND (reference sequence). The CDR3 region is CASEGYDTEAFF.

The chain carries TRBV6-1 and TRBJ1-1; there is no DNA to check the TCRdb D call of TRBD1. This CDR3 is built from 17 residues. Germline V lookup: CDR1 MNHNS, CDR2 SASEGT. Here the CDR3 reads CASSAPQGQELNTEAFF.

The V and J genes are TRBV6-5 and TRBJ2-7; TCRdb's assignment of TRBD2 cannot be checked, as there is no DNA. The germline V gene encodes CDR1 MNHEY and CDR2 SVGAGI. The CDR3 extends over 14 amino acids. The CDR3 sequence is CASSYGTSGYEQYF.

The V gene is TRBV6-2 or TRBV6-3, the J gene TRBJ2-1. The CDR3 totals 13 residues. Germline-derived CDR1 and CDR2 are MNHEY and SVGEGT. The CDR3 sequence: CASRLTGYNEQFF.

The J gene is TRBJ2-1, the V gene TRBV10-1; there is no DNA to check the TCRdb D call of TRBD1. CDR1 and CDR2 (germline): WNHNN, SYGVQD (reference sequence). This CDR3 is 13 amino acids long. CDR3 amino acids: CASSWDNDNEQFF.

The V gene is TRBV3-1, the J gene TRBJ2-1; the TCRdb D gene call, TRBD2, has no DNA to confirm it. Germline V gene data show CDR1 as LGHDT and CDR2 as YNNKEL (reference sequence). The CDR3 contains 14 residues. This CDR3 is CASSQEGLAPEQFF.

V is TRBV12-3 or TRBV12-4 and J is TRBJ2-3; lacking DNA, the TRBD2 call made by TCRdb goes unchecked. The CDR3 runs 17 residues. The CDR3 is CASSLRTAGDPLNTQYF.

J is TRBJ2-3 and V is TRBV5-5; the D call of TRBD2 rests on TCRdb alone, since no DNA is present to check it. Germline V gives CDR1 SGHKS, CDR2 YYEKEE (reference sequence). The CDR3 length is 16 residues. The CDR3: CASTSSGRVDTDTQYF. The complete variable domain, with remaining parts taken from reference TRBV5-5 and TRBJ2-3, reads DAGVTQSPTHLIKTRGQQVTLRCSPISGHKSVSWYQQVLGQGPQFIFQYYEKEERGRGNFPDRFSARQFPNYSSELNVNALLLGDSALYLCASTSSGRVDTDTQYFGPGTRLTVL.

The genes are TRBV5-6 and TRBJ2-1; no DNA is available, so the TRBD1 call from TCRdb remains unchecked. Germline loops: CDR1 SGHDT, CDR2 YYEEEE. The CDR3 has 13 residues. CDR3 sequence reads: CASSLGTVNEQFF.

This clonotype is identified as medium-sized from frequency. The chain couples TRBV10-3 to TRBJ1-5; TCRdb's D call of TRBD1 is untestable without DNA. Germline values: CDR1 ENHRY, CDR2 SYGVKD. The CDR3 runs 16 residues. The CDR3 spells CAISEFGTGYNQPQHF.

This chain connects TRBV27 to TRBJ1-6; with no DNA, the TCRdb D assignment of TRBD1 cannot be verified. Germline V lookup: CDR1 MNHEY, CDR2 SMNVEV (reference sequence). The CDR3 is made up of 17 amino acids. CDR3 region: CASSFSTGSSYNSPLHF.

The chain employs TRBV28 and TRBJ2-7; as DNA is missing, the TRBD2 call by TCRdb cannot be tested. The V gene's germline CDR1 is MDHEN and CDR2 SYDVKM. The CDR3 sequence is 14 residues long. The CDR3 sequence: CASSLTGLAGEQYF.

This chain uses TRBV3-1 with TRBJ2-7; the TCRdb call, TRBD1, lacks DNA for checking. The CDR3 is 14 amino acids. Looked up from germline, CDR1 is LGHDT and CDR2 is YNNKEL (reference sequence). The CDR3 here is CASSQFSGTGEQYF.

This chain connects TRBV30 to TRBJ2-1. Germline CDR1 is GTSNPN and CDR2 is SVGIG (reference sequence). The CDR3 length is 15 residues. This CDR3 reads CAWSVGLRSYNEQFF. Full variable domain (rest looked up from reference TRBV30 and TRBJ2-1): SQTIHQWPATLVQPVGSPLSLECTVEGTSNPNLYWYRQAAGRGLQLLFYSVGIGQISSEVPQNLSASRPQDRQFILSSKKLLLSDSGFYLCAWSVGLRSYNEQFFGPGTRLTVL.

This chain uses TRBV7-8 with TRBJ2-1. In germline, CDR1 is SGHVS, CDR2 FQNEAQ. The CDR3 extends over 17 amino acids. The CDR3 sequence is CASSLLSRVISYNEQFF.

V is TRBV11-2 and J is TRBJ2-1; TCRdb gives TRBD2 as the D gene, but with no DNA this cannot be confirmed. CDR3 length: 14 amino acids. Germline CDR1 SGHAT, CDR2 FQNNGV. CDR3 residues: CASSSGWTHNEQFF.

The chain joins TRBV13 to TRBJ2-1; the TCRdb call, TRBD2, lacks DNA for checking. The CDR3 totals 13 residues. From germline, CDR1 is PRHDT and CDR2 FYEKMQ (reference sequence). The CDR3 spells CASRGEVDLEQFF.

V gene TRBV10-2 combines with J gene TRBJ2-1; TCRdb indicates TRBD2, and absent DNA this call remains unverified. CDR1 and CDR2 (germline): WSHSY, SAAADI. The CDR3 is 16 residues long. The CDR3 reads CASSDPTSGLHNEQFF.

The chain uses TRBV12-3 or TRBV12-4 and TRBJ2-7; TCRdb's D gene call, TRBD2, goes unchecked for lack of DNA. This CDR3 contains 13 residues. CDR3 sequence: CASSFGSGYEQYF.

The J gene is TRBJ2-1, the V gene TRBV20-1; TCRdb's D call, TRBD2, is unchecked because there is no DNA. The CDR3 loop spans 15 amino acids. The germline gives CDR1 DFQATT, CDR2 SNEGSKA (reference sequence). CDR3 residues: CSATLLAGGSNEQFF.

CDR3 region: CSAREAYEQYF. The chain carries TRBV20-1 and TRBJ2-7. CDR1 and CDR2 (germline): DFQATT, SNEGSKA (reference sequence). The CDR3 has 11 amino acids.

This chain connects TRBV28 to TRBJ2-7; TCRdb outputs TRBD1, but without DNA this stays unchecked. The CDR3 has 14 residues. Germline V gene sequence: CDR1 MDHEN, CDR2 SYDVKM. This CDR3 is CASRPPGQFYEQYF.

The rearrangement uses TRBV3-1 and TRBJ2-3; TCRdb calls TRBD2, which cannot be checked without DNA. CDR1 is LGHDT, CDR2 YNNKEL, per germline (reference sequence). The length of the CDR3 is 16 residues. CDR3 residues: CASSQKSGGGTDTQYF.

The chain combines TRBV7-2 with TRBJ2-1. This CDR3 region has 20 residues. Germline V gene sequence: CDR1 SGHTA, CDR2 FQGNSA. The CDR3 spells CASSLHPSVSYSSSYNEQFF.